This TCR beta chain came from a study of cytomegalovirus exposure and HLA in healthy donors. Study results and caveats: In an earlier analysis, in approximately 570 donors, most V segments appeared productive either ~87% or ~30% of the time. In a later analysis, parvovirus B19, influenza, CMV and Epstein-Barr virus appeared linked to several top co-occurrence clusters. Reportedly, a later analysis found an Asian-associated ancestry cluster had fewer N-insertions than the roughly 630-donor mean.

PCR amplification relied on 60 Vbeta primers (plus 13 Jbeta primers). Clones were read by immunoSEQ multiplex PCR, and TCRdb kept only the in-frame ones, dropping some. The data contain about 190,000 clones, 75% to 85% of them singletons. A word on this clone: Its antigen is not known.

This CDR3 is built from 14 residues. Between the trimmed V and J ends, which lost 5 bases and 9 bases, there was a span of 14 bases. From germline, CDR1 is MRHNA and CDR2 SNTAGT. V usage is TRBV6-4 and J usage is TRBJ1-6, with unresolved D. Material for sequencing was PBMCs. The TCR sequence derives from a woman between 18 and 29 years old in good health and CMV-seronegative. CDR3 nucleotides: TGTGCCAGCAGTCCGGAGGTCGTCGGTTCACCCCTCCACTTT. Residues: CASSPEVVGSPLHF.